This T cell receptor (beta chain) was profiled in a study of T cell responses to AZD1222 COVID-19 vaccine. General study points: Possibly, clonal diversity was underestimated; donors were largely white British and included more females. Nearly half of spike-specific TCRs reportedly go after variant regions that carry no mutations. Recipients of two AZD1222 doses showed rising Spike-specific TCR breadth and depth. No repertoire was sampled before or during the peak T cell response, only after it.

Germline V gene lookup returns CDR1 SGHVS and CDR2 FQNEAQ. V lost 10 bases and J lost 4, with 13 bases in between. CDR3 length: 13 amino acids. TCRdb's table, derived via immunoSEQ multiplex PCR, lists solely in-frame clones and lacks some. The data contain more than 150,000 clones, about 90% of them singletons. This clone was counted once. Antigen unknown. The sample consisted of peripheral blood, taken on day 0 of MenACWY control vaccination. This receptor was identified in an adult in good health. V usage is TRBV7-8 and J usage is TRBJ1-4; D is unresolved. Written as DNA, the CDR3 is TGTGCCACCAAGGACGGTGATAATGAAAAACTGTTTTTT. Protein sequence: CATKDGDNEKLFF.